This TCR beta chain was identified in a study of T cell repertoires in cytomegalovirus infection. Study-level information: TCR beta signatures that were public indicated CMV infection and matching HLA type.

In TCRdb, the reads were re-called with MiXCR into one record per CDR3 protein. The sample lists 700,000 to 900,000 distinct CDR3 sequences, about 27% occurring once. CDR1 is SGHDT and CDR2 is YYEEEE in the germline V gene. V was clipped by 5 bases and J by 3 bases; unmatched bases: 4. CDR3 length: 14 amino acids. This clonotype showed up many times. No antigen is known for it. This TCR derives from a human donor in good health (CMV status not recorded). Some clones in this sample may be carry-over from other donors' samples. This chain links TRBV5-6 with TRBJ2-7; 11 bases map to TRBD2. The input for sequencing was cultured CD8+ T cells from PBMCs, taken from culture after CMV antigen stimulation. CDR3 loop: CASSGTSGLYEQYF. CDR3 DNA sequence: TGTGCCAGCAGTGGGACTAGCGGCCTCTACGAGCAGTACTTC.